Below are 32 T cell receptor beta chains sequenced from a single sample in a study of blood T cell repertoires in COVID-19. The repertoire was sequenced with immunoSEQ multiplex PCR; TCRdb's copy has only in-frame clones and lacks some. In the table there are about 69,000 clones, roughly four fifths of which are singletons. The sample comprised peripheral blood. These receptors came from a woman aged 80 or over with acute or convalescent COVID-19.

This sequence joins TRBV10-1 and TRBJ2-3, with TRBD2 matching 7 bases. CDR1 WNHNN and CDR2 SYGVQD come from the germline V gene (reference sequence). This CDR3 is built from 13 residues. The V gene end was trimmed by 9 bases and the J gene end by 2 bases; junction bases not matched to a gene: 5. The CDR3 sequence: CASGAGTTDTQYF. CDR3 in DNA: TGCGCCAGTGGAGCGGGGACCACAGATACGCAGTATTTT.

The CDR3 DNA reads as TGTGCCAGCAGGACCCGACATTCTTACTCCTACGAGCAGTACTTC. This codes for CASRTRHSYSYEQYF. The chain carries TRBV6-5 and TRBJ2-7; D not certain. The CDR3 runs 15 residues. Trimming shortened V by 6 bases and J by 0 bases, and 15 bases separated the two germline ends. From germline, CDR1 is MNHEY and CDR2 SVGAGI.

V and J are TRBV27 and TRBJ1-2; D is possibly TRBD1 (5 bases). Trimming pared 3 bases from V and 4 bases from J, leaving 12 bases between. The length of the CDR3 is 14 residues. Germline-derived CDR1 and CDR2 are MNHEY and SMNVEV (reference sequence). The CDR3 bases are TGTGCCAGCAGTTTCTCAAGGGGCGGCTATGGCTACACCTTC. Translated, it gives CASSFSRGGYGYTF.

The rearrangement uses TRBV5-8 and TRBJ1-4; perhaps TRBD1 as D (6 bases). V was shortened by 0 bases and J by 3 bases, with 12 bases between the two germline ends. Germline V gives CDR1 SGHTS, CDR2 YDEGEE. This CDR3 is built from 16 residues. DNA of the CDR3: TGTGCCAGCAGCTTGGAAGGGAGGGGGTCTAATGAAAAACTGTTTTTT. It translates to CASSLEGRGSNEKLFF.

The rearrangement uses TRBV6-5 and TRBJ1-1; D call uncertain. This CDR3 contains 15 residues. V dropped 8 bases and J dropped 0 bases, with 16 bases sitting between them. From germline, CDR1 is MNHEY and CDR2 SVGAGI. CDR3 sequence reads: CASPGFPRLNTEAFF. The CDR3, as DNA: TGTGCCAGCCCGGGGTTCCCTCGCCTGAACACTGAAGCTTTCTTT.

V usage is TRBV2 and J usage is TRBJ2-5, with D hard to call. The CDR3 runs 11 residues. V was shortened by 5 bases and J by 2 bases, with 3 bases between the two germline ends. Germline assignment: CDR1 SNHLY and CDR2 FYNNEI. DNA of the CDR3: TGTGCCAGCAGTTCACAAGAGACCCAGTACTTC. It codes for CASSSQETQYF. The variable domain in full, completed from reference TRBV2 and TRBJ2-5, reads EPEVTQTPSHQVTQMGQEVILRCVPISNHLYFYWYRQILGQKVEFLVSFYNNEISEKSEIFDDQFSVERPDGSNFTLKIRSTKLEDSAMYFCASSSQETQYFGPGTRLLVL.

This chain uses TRBV30 with TRBJ2-5, with 8 bases fitting TRBD2. The CDR3 sequence is 15 residues long. With V trimmed by 2 bases and J by 5 bases, 10 bases remained unmatched. The germline V gene encodes CDR1 GTSNPN and CDR2 SVGIG (reference sequence). The CDR3 spells CAWSLGLAGSETQYF. CDR3 in DNA: TGTGCCTGGAGTTTAGGTTTAGCGGGGAGCGAGACCCAGTACTTC.

The chain couples TRBV6-4 to TRBJ2-5, with a tentative D call TRBD1 (5 bases). Germline V CDR1 and CDR2: MRHNA, SNTAGT. Trimming left V 8 bases short and J 4 bases short, with 14 bases between. CDR3 length equals 13 residues. CDR3 DNA: TGTGCCAGCTCCGGAGCAAGGGGAGAGACCCAGTACTTC. This translates into CASSGARGETQYF.

This clone came up once. The chain joins TRBV19 to TRBJ1-5; D is uncertain. The CDR3 totals 18 residues. Trimming took off 0 bases at V and 2 bases at J, with 17 bases between the two ends. Germline V CDR1 and CDR2: LNHDA, SQIVND (reference sequence). The CDR3 spells CASSIDGEVFFRNQPQHF. The CDR3 DNA reads as TGTGCCAGTAGTATAGATGGTGAGGTTTTCTTCCGCAATCAGCCCCAGCATTTT.

V is TRBV7-6 and J is TRBJ1-4, with a tentative D call TRBD1 (6 bases). V gave up 2 bases and J gave up 3 bases, with 16 bases separating them. The CDR3 sequence is 17 residues long. Germline V gene sequence: CDR1 SGHVS, CDR2 FNYEAQ. In nucleotides, the CDR3 is TGTGCCAGCAGCTTAACGGTTCGGGGGGCGTCTAATGAAAAACTGTTTTTT. Amino acid sequence: CASSLTVRGASNEKLFF.

The V and J genes are TRBV5-5 and TRBJ1-3; D is undetermined. CDR1 SGHKS and CDR2 YYEKEE come from the germline V gene (reference sequence). Trimming pared 2 bases from V and 0 bases from J, leaving 9 bases between. CDR3 length equals 15 residues. CDR3 nucleotide sequence: TGTGCCAGCAGCTTAAACTCGATCTCTGGAAACACCATATATTTT. It translates to CASSLNSISGNTIYF.

This chain uses TRBV6-6 with TRBJ2-1, with D tentatively TRBD2 (5 bases). This CDR3 comprises 15 residues. V lost 5 bases and J 0 bases, leaving 11 bases between the germline ends. Germline loops: CDR1 MNHNY, CDR2 SVGAGI (reference sequence). CDR3 loop: CASSTGFSSYNEQFF. DNA of the CDR3: TGTGCCAGCAGTACGGGATTCAGCTCCTACAATGAGCAGTTCTTC.

The CDR3 DNA sequence: TGTGCCAGCAGCTTGGAGGGACAGACAGATACGCAGTATTTT. Translating it yields CASSLEGQTDTQYF. The J gene is TRBJ2-3, the V gene TRBV5-4, with 7 bases that match TRBD1. V lost 0 bases and J lost 3; bases outside the gene matches: 1. This CDR3 contains 14 residues. Germline V gene lookup returns CDR1 SGHNT and CDR2 YYREEE (reference sequence).

As to this clone: The identical CDR3 is also encoded by other nucleotide sequences in the sample. CDR3 region: CASSTGTGGEQYF. CDR3 bases: TGTGCCAGTAGTACTGGGACAGGAGGTGAGCAGTACTTC. The chain is built from TRBV19 and TRBJ2-7; TRBD1 aligns across 8 bases. V lost 4 bases to trimming and J lost 7 bases; unmatched junction nucleotides: 6. CDR3 length: 13 residues. Germline CDR1 LNHDA, CDR2 SQIVND (reference sequence).

This rearrangement joins TRBV19 to TRBJ1-5; a weak D match, TRBD1 (6 bases). The CDR3 extends over 14 amino acids. Germline CDR1 and CDR2: LNHDA and SQIVND (reference sequence). Trimming pared 4 bases from V and 5 bases from J, leaving 12 bases between. The CDR3 DNA sequence: TGTGCCAGTAGTAGGGGGCAGGGTTATCAGCCCCAGCATTTT. The encoded protein is CASSRGQGYQPQHF.

The chain employs TRBV5-4 and TRBJ1-4, with 8 bases that match TRBD1. J lost 2 bases, V lost 3 bases, and 3 bases had no gene match. Germline CDR1 and CDR2: SGHNT and YYREEE (reference sequence). The CDR3 spans 15 residues. The CDR3 loop reads CASSSWTGTNEKLFF. The CDR3 DNA sequence: TGTGCCAGCAGCTCTTGGACAGGGACTAATGAAAAACTGTTTTTT.

By share, this clone counts as medium-sized. This sequence joins TRBV6-1 and TRBJ1-6; 7 bases match TRBD1. The ends lost 1 base at V and 10 bases at J; junction bases unmatched: 7. The CDR3 spans 15 residues. The V gene's germline CDR1 is MNHNS and CDR2 SASEGT. The CDR3, as DNA: TGTGCCAGCAGTGAAGTTGGAGGGGGCGAGTCACCCCTCCACTTT. Translation: CASSEVGGGESPLHF.

The J gene is TRBJ2-5, the V gene TRBV7-6; 11 bases match TRBD2. Germline values: CDR1 SGHVS, CDR2 FNYEAQ. After removal of 5 bases from V and 2 bases from J, the junction contained 10 bases not matched to a gene. The CDR3 is 17 amino acids. CDR3 DNA sequence: TGTGCCAGCAGCCTCCAACTAGCGGGGGCCATTCAAGAGACCCAGTACTTC. Protein: CASSLQLAGAIQETQYF.

The chain carries TRBV6-4 and TRBJ2-1, with D possibly TRBD1 on 6 matching bases. The CDR3 has 13 residues. V dropped 3 bases and J dropped 4 bases, with 7 bases sitting between them. Germline V lookup: CDR1 MRHNA, CDR2 SNTAGT. CDR3 in DNA: TGTGCCAGCAGTGATCAGGGGTACAATGAGCAGTTCTTC. Its protein is CASSDQGYNEQFF.

J is TRBJ2-3 and V is TRBV4-2; TRBD1 matches at 8 bases. Germline assignment: CDR1 LGHNA and CDR2 YNFKEQ. J gave up 6 bases and V 4 bases, and 15 bases lay outside the gene matches. This CDR3 has 17 amino acids. The CDR3 DNA reads TGTGCCAGCAGCCCCTACAAGAGCCAGGGGGCTAGCGATACGCAGTATTTT. Translation gives CASSPYKSQGASDTQYF.

The gene calls are TRBV5-1 and TRBJ1-6; the D gene is possibly TRBD1 (6 bases). V was trimmed by 4 bases and J by 7 bases, leaving 12 bases between them. Germline CDR1 SGHRS, CDR2 YFSETQ. The CDR3 covers 14 residues. The CDR3 sequence: CASSRDRLNSPLHF. For the CDR3, the DNA is TGCGCCAGCAGCCGCGACAGGTTGAATTCACCCCTCCACTTT. The variable domain in full, completed from reference TRBV5-1 and TRBJ1-6, reads KAGVTQTPRYLIKTRGQQVTLSCSPISGHRSVSWYQQTPGQGLQFLFEYFSETQRNKGNFPGRFSGRQFSNSRSEMNVSTLELGDSALYLCASSRDRLNSPLHFGNGTRLTVT.

This chain uses TRBV6-5 with TRBJ2-2; D is possibly TRBD2 (6 bases). V gave up 7 bases and J gave up 4 bases, with 16 bases separating them. This CDR3 has 15 amino acids. From germline, CDR1 is MNHEY and CDR2 SVGAGI. CDR3 coding DNA: TGTGCCAGCACCACGGGGGTGGCGAGCACCGGGGAGCTGTTTTTT. It yields the protein CASTTGVASTGELFF.

This clone was counted only a few times. The rearrangement joins TRBV7-9 to TRBJ1-5, with 8 bases fitting TRBD1. The germline CDR1 and CDR2 sequences are SEHNR and FQNEAQ (reference sequence). The CDR3 contains 13 residues. The V gene end was trimmed by 5 bases and the J gene end by 5 bases; junction bases not matched to a gene: 2. Written as DNA, the CDR3 is TGTGCCAGCAGCAAGGACAGGGATCAGCCCCAGCATTTT. It translates to CASSKDRDQPQHF. Drawing the rest from reference TRBV7-9 and TRBJ1-5, the complete variable domain is DTGVSQNPRHKITKRGQNVTFRCDPISEHNRLYWYRQTLGQGPEFLTYFQNEAQLEKSRLLSDRFSAERPKGSFSTLEIQRTEQGDSAMYLCASSKDRDQPQHFGDGTRLSIL.

This chain connects TRBV20-1 to TRBJ2-5; possibly TRBD1 for D (5 bases). The CDR3 extends over 14 amino acids. Trimming shortened V by 3 bases and J by 5 bases, and 16 bases separated the two germline ends. Per germline, CDR1 DFQATT and CDR2 SNEGSKA (reference sequence). The CDR3 DNA reads as TGCAGTGCTAGTTTCCAGGGCGGTAGGGAGACCCAGTACTTC. Residues: CSASFQGGRETQYF.

The chain recombines TRBV5-8 with TRBJ1-3; 9 nucleotides agree with TRBD1. V shed 0 bases and J 3 bases; nucleotides not matched to a gene: 4. In germline, CDR1 is SGHTS, CDR2 YDEGEE. The CDR3 has 16 amino acids. CDR3 in amino acids: CASSLAGQGRGNTIYF. CDR3 nucleotide sequence: TGTGCCAGCAGCTTGGCGGGACAGGGTCGTGGAAACACCATATATTTT.

The chain is built from TRBV5-4 and TRBJ1-1, with TRBD1 matching 7 bases. Germline CDR1 is SGHNT and CDR2 is YYREEE (reference sequence). Trimming removed 0 bases from V and 1 base from J; junction bases left unmatched: 0. The CDR3 contains 14 residues. CDR3 protein: CASSLDRGNTEAFF. Written as DNA, the CDR3 is TGTGCCAGCAGCTTGGACAGGGGGAACACTGAAGCTTTCTTT.

This chain joins TRBV5-4 and TRBJ1-2, with a weak D call TRBD1 (6 bases). The germline V gene encodes CDR1 SGHNT and CDR2 YYREEE (reference sequence). Trimming stripped 2 bases from V and 1 base from J, with 12 bases between. The CDR3 contains 15 residues. CDR3 region: CASSLQGNHNYGYTF. As DNA, the CDR3 is TGTGCCAGCAGCTTACAGGGAAATCATAACTATGGCTACACCTTC.

The chain is built from TRBV19 and TRBJ1-1, with D possibly TRBD1 on 5 matching bases. CDR1 and CDR2 (germline): LNHDA, SQIVND (reference sequence). This CDR3 spans 11 amino acids. Trimming left V 9 bases short and J 5 bases short, with 10 bases between. The CDR3 here is CASQGGTEAFF. The CDR3 DNA reads TGTGCCAGCCAGGGAGGTACTGAAGCTTTCTTT. The full variable domain, rest sourced from reference TRBV19 and TRBJ1-1, is DGGITQSPKYLFRKEGQNVTLSCEQNLNHDAMYWYRQDPGQGLRLIYYSQIVNDFQKGDIAEGYSVSREKKESFPLTVTSAQKNPTAFYLCASQGGTEAFFGQGTRLTVV.

The chain carries TRBV6-5 and TRBJ1-2, with 11 bases lining up with TRBD1. V lost 7 bases and J lost 2; bases outside the gene matches: 6. The CDR3 runs 15 residues. Germline-derived CDR1 and CDR2 are MNHEY and SVGAGI. The CDR3 region has the DNA TGTGCCAGCACCATAGGACAGGGGGCAAACTATGGCTACACCTTC. Translation: CASTIGQGANYGYTF.

The V gene is TRBV6-5, the J gene TRBJ2-3, with D perhaps matching TRBD2 (7 bases). V shed 7 bases and J shed 0 bases, with 14 bases lying between them. Germline CDR1 MNHEY, CDR2 SVGAGI. The CDR3 sequence is 15 residues long. The CDR3 DNA reads TGTGCCAGCACACCGCGGGGGCCCAGCACAGATACGCAGTATTTT. It translates to CASTPRGPSTDTQYF.

The J gene is TRBJ1-2, the V gene TRBV6-5; the match to TRBD1 covers 9 bases. The CDR3 totals 15 residues. Per the germline V gene, CDR1 is MNHEY and CDR2 is SVGAGI. Losses at the gene ends were 4 bases for V and 4 bases for J; bases not matched to a gene: 7. The CDR3 region is CASSSRDRAAYGYTF. The CDR3 DNA reads as TGTGCCAGCAGTTCCCGGGACAGGGCAGCCTATGGCTACACCTTC.

This chain uses TRBV6-5 with TRBJ2-5, with TRBD2 matching over 9 bases. V shed 6 bases and J 5 bases; nucleotides not matched to a gene: 7. This CDR3 contains 14 residues. Germline values: CDR1 MNHEY, CDR2 SVGAGI. The CDR3 here is CASRPGTSWETQYF. CDR3 sequence (DNA): TGTGCCAGCAGACCTGGGACTAGCTGGGAGACCCAGTACTTC.